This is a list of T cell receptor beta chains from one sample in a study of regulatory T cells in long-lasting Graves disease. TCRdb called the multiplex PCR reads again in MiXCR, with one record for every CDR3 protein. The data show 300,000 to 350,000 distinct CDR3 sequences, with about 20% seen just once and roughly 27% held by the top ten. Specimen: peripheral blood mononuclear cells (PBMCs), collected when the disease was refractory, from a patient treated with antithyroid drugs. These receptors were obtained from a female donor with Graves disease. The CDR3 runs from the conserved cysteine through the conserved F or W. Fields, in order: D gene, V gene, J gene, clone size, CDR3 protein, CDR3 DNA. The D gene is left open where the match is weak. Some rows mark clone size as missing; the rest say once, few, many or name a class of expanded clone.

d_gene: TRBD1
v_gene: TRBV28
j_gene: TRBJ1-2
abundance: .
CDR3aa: CASNRQGARGYAF
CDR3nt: TGTGCCAGCAATCGACAGGGGGCGAGGGGCTACGCCTTC

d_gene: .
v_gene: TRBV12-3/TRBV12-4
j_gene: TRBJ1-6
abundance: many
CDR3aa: CASSLRQSNNSPLHF
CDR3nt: TGTGCCAGCAGTTTGAGACAGTCAAATAATTCACCCCTCCACTTT

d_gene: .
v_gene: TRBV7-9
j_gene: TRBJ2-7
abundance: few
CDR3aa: CASSPPSAGLHEQYF
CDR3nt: TGTGCCAGCAGCCCCCCTTCTGCGGGATTACACGAGCAGTACTTC

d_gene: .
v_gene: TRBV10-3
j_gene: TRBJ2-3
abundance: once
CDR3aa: CAISAGSTDTQYF
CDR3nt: TGTGCCATCAGTGCCGGCAGCACAGATACGCAGTATTTT

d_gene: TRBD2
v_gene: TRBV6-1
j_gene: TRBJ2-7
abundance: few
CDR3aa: CASMAGDYEQYF
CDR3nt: TGTGCCAGCATGGCGGGAGACTACGAGCAGTACTTC

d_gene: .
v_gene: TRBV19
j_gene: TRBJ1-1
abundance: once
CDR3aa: CASSIGHMNTEAFF
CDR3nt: TGTGCCAGTAGTATCGGACACATGAACACTGAAGCTTTCTTT

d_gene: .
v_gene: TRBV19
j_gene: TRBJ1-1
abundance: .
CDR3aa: CASSMGQVGTEAFF
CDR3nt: TGTGCCAGTAGTATGGGGCAGGTCGGGACTGAAGCTTTCTTT

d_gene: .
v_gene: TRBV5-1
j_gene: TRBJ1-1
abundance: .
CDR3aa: CASRAVSAYEAFF
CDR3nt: TGCGCCAGCAGGGCCGTAAGTGCCTACGAAGCTTTCTTT

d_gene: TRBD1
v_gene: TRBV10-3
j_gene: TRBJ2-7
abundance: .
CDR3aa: CAITTGAEQYF
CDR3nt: TGTGCCATCACAACAGGGGCCGAGCAGTACTTC

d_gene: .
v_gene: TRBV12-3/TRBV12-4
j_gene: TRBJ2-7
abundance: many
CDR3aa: CASSRTALVGPYEQYF
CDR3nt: TGTGCCAGCAGTCGAACCGCGCTCGTGGGGCCTTACGAGCAGTACTTC

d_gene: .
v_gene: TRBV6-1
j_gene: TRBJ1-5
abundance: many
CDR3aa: CASSEQAYSNQPQHF
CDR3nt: TGTGCCAGCAGTGAACAAGCTTATAGCAATCAGCCCCAGCATTTT

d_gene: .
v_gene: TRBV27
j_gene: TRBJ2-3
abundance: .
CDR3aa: CASSPRSVGTDTQYF
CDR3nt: TGTGCCAGCAGTCCCCGTAGCGTGGGCACAGATACGCAGTATTTT

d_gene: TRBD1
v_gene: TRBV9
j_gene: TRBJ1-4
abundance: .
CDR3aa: CASSTGQGRFEKLFF
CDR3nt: TGTGCCAGCAGCACGGGACAGGGGCGTTTTGAAAAACTGTTTTTT

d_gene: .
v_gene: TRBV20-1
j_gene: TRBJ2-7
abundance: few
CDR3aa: CSARARDGLSEQYF
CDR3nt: TGCAGTGCTAGAGCCCGGGACGGCTTAAGCGAGCAGTACTTC